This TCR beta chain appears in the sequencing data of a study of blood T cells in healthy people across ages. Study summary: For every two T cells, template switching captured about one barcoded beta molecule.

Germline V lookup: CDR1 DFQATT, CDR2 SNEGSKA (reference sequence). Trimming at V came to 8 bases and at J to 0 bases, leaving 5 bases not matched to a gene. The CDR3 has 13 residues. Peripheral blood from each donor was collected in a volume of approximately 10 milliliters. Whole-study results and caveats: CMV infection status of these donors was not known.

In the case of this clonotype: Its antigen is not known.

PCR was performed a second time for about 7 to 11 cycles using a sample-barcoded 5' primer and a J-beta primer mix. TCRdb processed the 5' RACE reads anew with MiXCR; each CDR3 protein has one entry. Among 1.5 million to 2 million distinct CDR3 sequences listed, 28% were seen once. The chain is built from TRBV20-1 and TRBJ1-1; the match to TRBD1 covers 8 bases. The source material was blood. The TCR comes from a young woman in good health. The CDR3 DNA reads TGCAGTCCGCACAGGGGGGTGAACACTGAAGCTTTCTTT. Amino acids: CSPHRGVNTEAFF.